The 28 T cell receptor beta chains presented below share a single source sample, sequenced in a study of T cell repertoires in cytomegalovirus infection. TCRdb re-called the reads with MiXCR, one entry per CDR3 protein. The table shows about 150,000 distinct CDR3 sequences, with around 24% occurring only once. The sample was PBMCs. These receptors all come from a human donor in good health (CMV status not recorded). Some clones in this sample may be carry-over from other donors' samples.

This clonotype was observed at least ten times. The chain employs TRBV4-3 and TRBJ1-1; the D is unclear. The germline CDR1 and CDR2 sequences are LGHNA and YSLEER. The CDR3 runs 19 residues. V lost 1 base and J 4 bases, leaving 25 bases between the germline ends. This CDR3 is CASSQAPSPGAISGTEAFF. As DNA, the CDR3 is TGCGCCAGCAGCCAAGCCCCTAGTCCGGGAGCCATTTCGGGCACTGAAGCTTTCTTT.

This rearrangement joins TRBV4-3 to TRBJ2-2; no clear D gene. The CDR3 has 13 residues. Germline V lookup: CDR1 LGHNA, CDR2 YSLEER. The ends were cut back, 4 bases at V and 5 bases at J, with 8 bases in the middle. The CDR3 nucleotides read TGCGCCAGCAGCCCCCCGGGTACCGGGGAGCTGTTTTTT. Protein product: CASSPPGTGELFF.

This clonotype has at least ten counts. V is TRBV28 and J is TRBJ1-1; the D is unclear. Germline V lookup: CDR1 MDHEN, CDR2 SYDVKM. The CDR3 is 12 amino acids. V gave up 5 bases and J gave up 5 bases, with 9 bases separating them. CDR3 bases: TGTGCCAGCAGTCCGTGGGAGACTGAAGCTTTCTTT. It is translated as CASSPWETEAFF.

The chain employs TRBV6-5 and TRBJ2-7; TRBD1 aligns across 7 bases. With 4 bases clipped from V and 2 bases from J, the junction kept 2 bases outside the gene matches. This CDR3 has 13 residues. CDR1 is MNHEY, CDR2 SVGAGI, per germline. CDR3 amino acids: CASSFTGAYEQYF. The CDR3 DNA sequence: TGTGCCAGCAGTTTCACAGGGGCCTACGAGCAGTACTTC.

This rearrangement joins TRBV27 to TRBJ2-7; 9 bases match TRBD1. Germline V gene sequence: CDR1 MNHEY, CDR2 SMNVEV (reference sequence). The V segment lost 9 bases and the J segment 4 bases; nucleotides outside the gene matches: 13. The length of the CDR3 is 15 residues. CDR3 coding DNA: TGTGCCAGAAACCCCTCCGGGACAGGGAAATACGAGCAGTACTTC. This codes for CARNPSGTGKYEQYF.

A few counts support this clonotype. V and J are TRBV7-9 and TRBJ1-2; D is ambiguous. The CDR3 is 13 amino acids. Trimming removed 2 bases at V and 6 bases at J, with 10 bases between. CDR1 and CDR2 from the germline V gene are SEHNR and FQNEAQ (reference sequence). This CDR3 is CASSLSTENGYTF. CDR3 coding DNA: TGTGCCAGCAGCTTATCCACAGAGAATGGCTACACCTTC.

A few counts support this clonotype. The chain combines TRBV7-8 with TRBJ2-5, with 13 bases that match TRBD2. Trimming at V came to 1 base and at J to 5 bases, leaving 4 bases not matched to a gene. Germline V lookup: CDR1 SGHVS, CDR2 FQNEAQ. The length of the CDR3 is 16 residues. In nucleotides, the CDR3 is TGTGCCAGCAGCTTAGGGACTAGCGGGGGAGGTGAGACCCAGTACTTC. This translates into CASSLGTSGGGETQYF.

The J gene is TRBJ1-2, the V gene TRBV2; maybe TRBD1 (5 bases). V was cut by 10 bases and J by 2 bases, with 29 bases left in between. The CDR3 is 18 residues long. Per the germline V gene, CDR1 is SNHLY and CDR2 is FYNNEI. The CDR3 sequence: CANRPAGTQNSLNYGYTF. The CDR3 region has the DNA TGTGCCAACCGTCCCGCCGGGACTCAAAACAGCCTAAACTATGGCTACACCTTC.

V is TRBV20-1 and J is TRBJ2-4; D call uncertain. The CDR3 has 14 residues. Germline V lookup: CDR1 DFQATT, CDR2 SNEGSKA (reference sequence). Between the trimmed V and J ends, which lost 6 bases and 0 bases, there was a span of 12 bases. CDR3 nucleotide sequence: TGCAGTGCGCCGGATCCTGAAGCCAAAAACATTCAGTACTTC. Its protein product is CSAPDPEAKNIQYF.

The table lists this clonotype with many counts. The V call is TRBV12-3 or TRBV12-4, the J call TRBJ1-2, with unresolved D. Deletions cut 3 bases from V and 7 bases from J, with 9 bases between. This CDR3 has 12 residues. CDR3 region: CASSFWGSGYTF. As DNA, the CDR3 is TGTGCCAGCAGTTTTTGGGGAAGTGGCTACACCTTC.

The V gene is TRBV20-1, the J gene TRBJ1-2; D remains unclear. CDR3 length equals 8 residues. Germline V gene sequence: CDR1 DFQATT, CDR2 SNEGSKA (reference sequence). The CDR3 protein is CHLYGYTF. The CDR3 DNA reads TGCCACCTCTATGGCTACACCTTC.

This clonotype appeared a few times. CDR3 amino acids: CASSGLGGSGSPLHF. The CDR3 DNA reads TGTGCCAGTAGTGGCTTAGGGGGCAGCGGTTCACCCCTCCACTTT. The V gene is TRBV19, the J gene TRBJ1-6; 7 nucleotides align to TRBD1. CDR3 size: 15 residues. Looked up from germline, CDR1 is LNHDA and CDR2 is SQIVND (reference sequence). J was trimmed by 9 bases and V by 5 bases; bases with no gene match: 10.

By proportion, this clonotype is medium-sized. The chain combines TRBV7-2 with TRBJ2-1, with TRBD2 as a possible D gene (6 bases). The CDR3 spans 15 residues. Germline-derived CDR1 and CDR2 are SGHTA and FQGNSA. V lost 6 bases and J lost 0, with 12 bases in between. CDR3 protein: CASSLDGSSYNEQFF. The DNA for the CDR3 is TGTGCCAGCAGTTTGGACGGGAGCTCCTACAATGAGCAGTTCTTC. The variable domain in full, with the rest retrieved from reference TRBV7-2 and TRBJ2-1, is GAGVSQSPSNKVTEKGKDVELRCDPISGHTALYWYRQSLGQGLEFLIYFQGNSAPDKSGLPSDRFSAERTGGSVSTLTIQRTQQEDSAVYLCASSLDGSSYNEQFFGPGTRLTVL.

The gene calls are TRBV20-1 and TRBJ1-2; a weak D match, TRBD1 (5 bases). V lost 3 bases and J lost 3, with 14 bases in between. Germline V lookup: CDR1 DFQATT, CDR2 SNEGSKA (reference sequence). CDR3 length: 14 amino acids. CDR3 sequence (DNA): TGCAGTGCTAGTGCAGGGCCTCGCCACTATGGCTACACCTTC. Its translation is CSASAGPRHYGYTF.

The chain has TRBV5-1 and TRBJ1-1; TRBD1 agrees at 9 bases. V lost 4 bases, J lost 1 base, and 5 bases stayed unmatched. Germline-derived CDR1 and CDR2 are SGHRS and YFSETQ. There are 15 residues in the CDR3. CDR3 protein: CASSPTDRGNTEAFF. CDR3 bases: TGCGCCAGCAGCCCTACGGACAGGGGGAACACTGAAGCTTTCTTT. The complete variable domain, with remaining parts taken from reference TRBV5-1 and TRBJ1-1, reads KAGVTQTPRYLIKTRGQQVTLSCSPISGHRSVSWYQQTPGQGLQFLFEYFSETQRNKGNFPGRFSGRQFSNSRSEMNVSTLELGDSALYLCASSPTDRGNTEAFFGQGTRLTVV.

The rearrangement uses TRBV7-2 and TRBJ2-3; D uncertain. The germline V and J ends were trimmed by 1 base and 7 bases, with 27 bases remaining between them. The CDR3 runs 19 residues. Per germline, CDR1 SGHTA and CDR2 FQGNSA. The CDR3 here is CASSLDPAKGLPTYHTQYF. The CDR3 region has the DNA TGTGCCAGCAGCTTAGACCCTGCAAAGGGCCTCCCAACATACCATACGCAGTATTTT.

As concerns this clonotype: A much larger clone lies a single base off, so this may be a read error. The rearrangement uses TRBV25-1 and TRBJ1-6; D is perhaps TRBD1 (5 bases). CDR3 length: 15 amino acids. Germline V gives CDR1 MGHDK, CDR2 SYGVNS. As DNA, the CDR3 is TGTGCCAACAGTGAATCCGACAGTCCAAATTCACCCCTCCACTTT. It encodes CANSESDSPNSPLHF. The full variable domain, rest sourced from reference TRBV25-1 and TRBJ1-6, is EADIYQTPRYLVIGTGKKITLECSQTMGHDKMYWYQQDPGMELHLIHYSYGVNSTEKGDLSSESTVSRIRTEHFPLTLESARPSHTSQYLCANSESDSPNSPLHFGNGTRLTVT.

The chain joins TRBV20-1 to TRBJ2-1, with TRBD2 matching 9 bases. The CDR3 is 15 residues long. Germline assignment: CDR1 DFQATT and CDR2 SNEGSKA (reference sequence). The V gene end was trimmed by 4 bases and the J gene end by 8 bases; junction bases not matched to a gene: 12. The CDR3 is CSANTVAGVPDEQFF. Here the CDR3 DNA reads TGCAGTGCTAATACTGTAGCGGGAGTGCCTGATGAGCAGTTCTTC.

This clonotype was seen at least ten times. The gene calls are TRBV7-9 and TRBJ2-2; TRBD1 is a possible D gene (6 bases). Germline V gene data show CDR1 as SEHNR and CDR2 as FQNEAQ (reference sequence). Trimming stripped 4 bases from V and 5 bases from J, with 14 bases between. The CDR3 spans 15 residues. This chain's CDR3 is CASSSPGQRTGELFF. Written as DNA, the CDR3 is TGTGCCAGCAGCTCTCCGGGACAAAGGACCGGGGAGCTGTTTTTT.

This clonotype was counted only a few times. The chain couples TRBV11-2 to TRBJ2-1; the D gene could be TRBD1 or TRBD2 (5 bases each). Germline CDR1 reads SGHAT; CDR2 reads FQNNGV. The V end was cut by 5 bases, the J end by 5 bases, with 13 bases between. The length of the CDR3 is 14 residues. The CDR3 DNA follows: TGTGCCAGCAGCAACCGGGACCTCGACAATGAGCAGTTCTTC. The encoded protein is CASSNRDLDNEQFF.

This rearrangement joins TRBV20-1 to TRBJ2-3, with TRBD1 as a possible D gene (6 bases). The germline CDR1 and CDR2 sequences are DFQATT and SNEGSKA (reference sequence). This CDR3 is built from 17 residues. V shed 3 bases and J shed 2 bases, with 21 bases lying between them. The DNA of the CDR3 is TGCAGTGCTAGGCCGGACGGACAGTCCTTTCTCACAGATACGCAGTATTTT. The encoded protein is CSARPDGQSFLTDTQYF.

This clonotype was recorded a few times. This chain links TRBV5-6 with TRBJ2-5, with 7 bases lining up with TRBD2. The germline gives CDR1 SGHDT, CDR2 YYEEEE. This CDR3 is 15 amino acids long. V trimming: 2 bases; J trimming: 1 base; junction bases outside the gene matches: 5. CDR3 in amino acids: CASSFLGGSQETQYF. CDR3 coding DNA: TGTGCCAGCAGCTTCCTTGGCGGGAGCCAAGAGACCCAGTACTTC.

This clonotype was recorded at least ten times. The chain joins TRBV7-2 to TRBJ1-6; D is unresolved. Germline loops: CDR1 SGHTA, CDR2 FQGNSA. CDR3 size: 13 residues. V lost 5 bases and J 10 bases, leaving 12 bases between the germline ends. CDR3 nucleotides: TGTGCCAGCAGCCCTTTTCCGGGATCACCCCTCCACTTT. It yields the protein CASSPFPGSPLHF.

This clonotype showed up many times. The genes are TRBV7-2 and TRBJ2-2, with 12 bases fitting TRBD2. The CDR3 runs 17 residues. The ends lost 4 bases at V and 5 bases at J; junction bases unmatched: 8. Germline loops: CDR1 SGHTA, CDR2 FQGNSA. The CDR3 spells CASSSGLAGLGTGELFF. The DNA for the CDR3 is TGTGCCAGCAGCTCCGGACTAGCGGGATTGGGGACCGGGGAGCTGTTTTTT.

This chain connects TRBV20-1 to TRBJ2-1, with 11 bases identical to TRBD2. Germline V lookup: CDR1 DFQATT, CDR2 SNEGSKA (reference sequence). The CDR3 runs to 17 residues. V dropped 2 bases and J dropped 3; count of bases not matched to a gene: 9. CDR3 protein: CSARSYRTSGLYNEQFF. The CDR3 nucleotides are TGCAGTGCTAGATCATATCGGACTAGCGGGCTCTACAATGAGCAGTTCTTC.

This clonotype occurred a few times. V is TRBV28 and J is TRBJ1-1; unclear D gene. This CDR3 region has 12 residues. The germline gives CDR1 MDHEN, CDR2 SYDVKM. V dropped 10 bases and J dropped 1 base, with 10 bases sitting between them. CDR3 in amino acids: CATVTANTEAFF. DNA for the CDR3: TGTGCCACCGTCACAGCGAACACTGAAGCTTTCTTT.

This clonotype was seen a handful of times. The V call is TRBV7-9, the J call TRBJ1-5; the D gene is possibly TRBD1 (6 bases). V was shortened by 5 bases and J by 0 bases, with 11 bases between the two germline ends. This CDR3 has 15 amino acids. The germline V gene encodes CDR1 SEHNR and CDR2 FQNEAQ (reference sequence). The CDR3 sequence: CASSPQGSSNQPQHF. The CDR3 DNA reads as TGTGCCAGCAGCCCGCAGGGGAGTAGCAATCAGCCCCAGCATTTT.

The table lists this clonotype with a few counts. The V gene is TRBV7-9, the J gene TRBJ2-1, with a tentative D call TRBD2 (6 bases). Trimming shortened V by 11 bases and J by 5 bases, and 13 bases separated the two germline ends. The CDR3 runs to 12 residues. Germline V CDR1 and CDR2: SEHNR, FQNEAQ (reference sequence). CDR3 nucleotide sequence: TGTGCCGACTGGCGGGAACACAATGAGCAGTTCTTC. Translated, it gives CADWREHNEQFF.